This entry describes one TCR beta chain. Its antigen is not known. Vbeta (60) and Jbeta (13) primers were used in the PCR. The method was immunoSEQ multiplex PCR; TCRdb's version includes in-frame clones alone and lacks a portion of them. The table includes approximately 200,000 clones, around 79% detected once. The sample is drawn from a study of cytomegalovirus exposure and HLA in healthy donors. Study-wide points: It was reported in a later analysis that an Asian-associated ancestry cluster showed fewer N-insertions than the approximately 700-donor mean.

J was trimmed by 8 bases and V by 6 bases; bases with no gene match: 9. Germline loops: CDR1 MNHEY, CDR2 SMNVEV (reference sequence). This CDR3 has 13 residues. V and J are TRBV27 and TRBJ1-2; TRBD1 matches at 7 bases. The sequencing input was PBMCs. The sequence came from a girl aged 10 to 17 in good health and CMV-seropositive. As DNA, the CDR3 is TGTGCCAGCAGATCACAGGGGTTTTGGGGCTACACCTTC. This gives the protein CASRSQGFWGYTF.